The 24 T cell receptor beta chains in this list originate from one sample, sequenced in a study of cytomegalovirus exposure and HLA in healthy donors (dated by TCRdb to 2016 to 2017). The library relied on the immunoSEQ multiplex PCR assay. A mixture of 60 forward primers for TCR Vbeta segments and 13 reverse primers for TCR Jbeta segments was used in the multiplex PCR. TCRdb retrieved this table from immuneACCESS and kept in-frame rearrangements only. Not all clones are present; in checked studies, unresolved V genes account for under half, and no reason is known for the remainder. The sample table contains about 190,000 clones; only one count was recorded for about 83% of them. Of the sample, about a tenth is held by the ten largest clones. The sequenced material came from PBMCs. The origin of the receptors is a woman aged 50 to 65 in good health and CMV-seropositive.

This clone occurred a few times. The chain combines TRBV2 with TRBJ1-1, with D possibly being TRBD1 (5 bases). V was cut by 6 bases and J by 13 bases, with 18 bases left in between. The CDR3 totals 12 residues. From germline, CDR1 is SNHLY and CDR2 FYNNEI. The CDR3 DNA reads as TGTGCCAGCAGAGAAATGGACAAAAGTGTTTTCTTT. This encodes CASREMDKSVFF.

The chain employs TRBV6-6 and TRBJ1-4; perhaps TRBD1 as D (6 bases). V was pared by 5 bases and J by 7 bases, with 17 bases between. The CDR3 runs to 15 residues. The V gene's germline CDR1 is MNHNY and CDR2 SVGAGI (reference sequence). CDR3 DNA: TGTGCCAGCAGTACGGCGGGGGGGCGCGGTGAAAAACTGTTTTTT. It encodes CASSTAGGRGEKLFF.

The chain carries TRBV19 and TRBJ2-7; tentative D call: TRBD1 (5 bases). V lost 9 bases to trimming and J lost 1 base, with 7 bases between them. This CDR3 comprises 11 residues. In germline, CDR1 is LNHDA, CDR2 SQIVND (reference sequence). The DNA for the CDR3 is TGTGCCAGAAGGGGATCCTACGAGCAGTACTTC. As protein: CARRGSYEQYF.

CDR3 in DNA: TGTGCCATCAGTGAGGCTAGCGGGGGGAGCTCCTACGAGCAGTACTTC. It encodes CAISEASGGSSYEQYF. The chain links TRBV10-3 to TRBJ2-7; 11 bases align to TRBD2. Looked up from germline, CDR1 is ENHRY and CDR2 is SYGVKD. With 2 bases clipped from V and 0 bases from J, the junction kept 3 bases outside the gene matches. CDR3 length: 16 residues.

The chain joins TRBV6-5 to TRBJ1-1; D remains ambiguous. Trimming shortened V by 0 bases and J by 0 bases, and 8 bases separated the two germline ends. The CDR3 runs 15 residues. CDR1 is MNHEY and CDR2 is SVGAGI in the germline V gene. The chain's CDR3 is CASSYSPGVNTEAFF. The DNA of the CDR3 is TGTGCCAGCAGTTACTCCCCCGGAGTGAACACTGAAGCTTTCTTT.

This rearrangement joins TRBV29-1 to TRBJ2-5; 7 bases line up with TRBD1. The CDR3 has 16 amino acids. Germline CDR1 and CDR2: SQVTM and ANQGSEA. The CDR3: CSGTRTGVSRLETQYF. As DNA, the CDR3 is TGCAGTGGGACCAGGACAGGTGTATCGCGTTTGGAGACCCAGTACTTC.

This clone was found once. The gene calls are TRBV6-5 and TRBJ1-6; D possibly corresponds to TRBD1 (6 bases). With 8 bases removed from V and 15 bases from J, the gap between germline ends came to 20 bases. Germline CDR1 is MNHEY and CDR2 is SVGAGI. CDR3 length: 13 residues. The CDR3 sequence is CASRNRDRQVLHF. DNA of the CDR3: TGTGCCAGCCGCAACCGGGACCGACAGGTCCTCCACTTT.

The chain couples TRBV15 to TRBJ1-1; D possibly corresponds to TRBD1 (6 bases). CDR1 and CDR2 from the germline V gene are LNHNV and YYDKDF (reference sequence). V shed 5 bases and J shed 4 bases, with 17 bases lying between them. This CDR3 region has 15 residues. The CDR3: CATSGRQGLSTEAFF. CDR3 in DNA: TGTGCCACCAGCGGACGCCAGGGGTTGAGCACTGAAGCTTTCTTT.

The genes are TRBV6-5 and TRBJ2-5, with D perhaps matching TRBD1 (5 bases). CDR3 size: 12 residues. The germline V and J ends were trimmed by 7 bases and 1 base, with 7 bases remaining between them. The germline V gene has CDR1 MNHEY and CDR2 SVGAGI. The CDR3 nucleotides read TGTGCCAGCACCGACAGCCAAGAGACCCAGTACTTC. Its protein product is CASTDSQETQYF.

The genes are TRBV7-9 and TRBJ1-2; maybe TRBD1 (6 bases). The germline gives CDR1 SEHNR, CDR2 FQNEAQ (reference sequence). V was cut by 10 bases and J by 0 bases, with 15 bases left in between. The CDR3 is 14 amino acids. CDR3 bases: TGTGCCACCACACCAACAGGGACTAACTATGGCTACACCTTC. Residues: CATTPTGTNYGYTF.

The rearrangement uses TRBV10-3 and TRBJ2-2; 8 positions agree with TRBD1. The V and J ends lost 5 bases and 5 bases, in that order; junction bases with no gene match: 13. CDR1 and CDR2 from the germline V gene are ENHRY and SYGVKD. This CDR3 comprises 17 residues. CDR3 nucleotide sequence: TGTGCCATCAGTTTATCCGGGACAGGAGCTGTTACCGGGGAGCTGTTTTTT. It encodes CAISLSGTGAVTGELFF.

Regarding this clone: One end of the junction fails to match germline, which may point to a read error. The V call is TRBV9, the J call TRBJ1-3; 7 nucleotides match TRBD1. CDR3 length: 16 amino acids. Germline V gives CDR1 SGDLS, CDR2 YYNGEE. The CDR3 DNA reads as TGTGCCAGCAGCGTAGCCGACAGGGACTCTGGAAACACCATACATTTT. The encoded protein is CASSVADRDSGNTIHF.

The chain is built from TRBV29-1 and TRBJ1-6; D is unclear. This CDR3 spans 13 amino acids. The V gene lost 7 bases and the J gene lost 3 bases, with 10 bases spanning the gap. Germline assignment: CDR1 SQVTM and CDR2 ANQGSEA. The CDR3 region is CSARVSYNSPLHF. CDR3 bases: TGCAGCGCCCGGGTCAGCTATAATTCACCCCTCCACTTT.

The chain has TRBV5-1 and TRBJ1-4, with TRBD1 identical over 8 bases. The J segment lost 5 bases and the V segment lost 4 bases, leaving 4 bases of the junction unmatched. Germline-derived CDR1 and CDR2 are SGHRS and YFSETQ. The CDR3 is 14 residues long. The CDR3 DNA sequence: TGCGCCAGCAGCCCAAGGACAGGGAATGAAAAACTGTTTTTT. It translates to CASSPRTGNEKLFF.

Only one count was recorded for this clone. The chain employs TRBV19 and TRBJ1-2, with no clear D. The CDR3 has 14 amino acids. Germline lookup yields CDR1 LNHDA and CDR2 SQIVND (reference sequence). V gave up 5 bases and J gave up 3 bases, with 13 bases separating them. CDR3 bases: TGTGCCAGTAGTGGAGGGTTGTCAGACTATGGCTACACCTTC. Translating gives CASSGGLSDYGYTF.

J is TRBJ2-1 and V is TRBV7-2; the match to TRBD2 covers 11 bases. Looked up from germline, CDR1 is SGHTA and CDR2 is FQGNSA. The CDR3 is 15 residues long. V lost 6 bases to trimming and J lost 6 bases; unmatched junction nucleotides: 7. CDR3 sequence reads: CASRPLAGGGNEQFF. DNA of the CDR3: TGTGCCAGCAGACCTTTAGCGGGGGGGGGCAATGAGCAGTTCTTC.

The chain uses TRBV5-1 and TRBJ1-2; weak D call: TRBD1 (5 bases). Trimming stripped 8 bases from V and 2 bases from J, with 13 bases between. CDR3 length: 13 residues. Germline V gives CDR1 SGHRS, CDR2 YFSETQ. CDR3 DNA sequence: TGCGCCAGTGCCAGTTCAGGGAACTATGGCTACACCTTC. This codes for CASASSGNYGYTF.

The DNA for the CDR3 is TGCAGCGTGACGACAGGGATCGAAGCTAACTATGGCTACACCTTC. It specifies CSVTTGIEANYGYTF. This chain joins TRBV29-1 and TRBJ1-2, with 7 bases identical to TRBD1. The V segment lost 6 bases and the J segment 0 bases; nucleotides outside the gene matches: 10. There are 15 residues in the CDR3. In germline, CDR1 is SQVTM, CDR2 ANQGSEA.

V and J are TRBV4-1 and TRBJ1-2, with 7 bases fitting TRBD1. The CDR3 consists of 14 residues. Germline values: CDR1 MGHRA, CDR2 YSYEKL. The V gene end was trimmed by 1 base and the J gene end by 5 bases; junction bases not matched to a gene: 4. CDR3 nucleotide sequence: TGCGCCAGCAGCCAAGCGACAGGGCTATATGGCTACACCTTC. Translating gives CASSQATGLYGYTF.

The rearrangement uses TRBV5-6 and TRBJ1-6; D may be TRBD1 (6 bases). The CDR3 extends over 15 amino acids. The V end lost 3 bases, the J end lost 7 bases, and 14 bases lay between the germline ends. In germline, CDR1 is SGHDT, CDR2 YYEEEE. The CDR3 bases are TGTGCCAGCAGCTATAGGACAGCAGCAAATTCACCCCTCCACTTT. Its translation is CASSYRTAANSPLHF.

The chain recombines TRBV5-1 with TRBJ1-2, with D possibly matching TRBD1 (6 bases). The CDR3 covers 15 residues. V was trimmed by 0 bases and J by 5 bases, leaving 14 bases between them. In germline, CDR1 is SGHRS, CDR2 YFSETQ. The CDR3 DNA follows: TGCGCCAGCAGCTTGGATTGGGGGCAGGAGTATGGCTACACCTTC. Its protein product is CASSLDWGQEYGYTF. The full variable domain, completed using reference TRBV5-1 and TRBJ1-2, is KAGVTQTPRYLIKTRGQQVTLSCSPISGHRSVSWYQQTPGQGLQFLFEYFSETQRNKGNFPGRFSGRQFSNSRSEMNVSTLELGDSALYLCASSLDWGQEYGYTFGSGTRLTVV.

The gene calls are TRBV5-1 and TRBJ2-1; D is possibly TRBD1 (6 bases). V was shortened by 0 bases and J by 13 bases, with 8 bases between the two germline ends. The CDR3 is 11 residues long. The germline V gene has CDR1 SGHRS and CDR2 YFSETQ. Written as DNA, the CDR3 is TGCGCCAGCAGCTTGGAGGGGGAACAGTTCTTC. Residues: CASSLEGEQFF.

This sequence joins TRBV7-9 and TRBJ1-5, with 7 nucleotides matching TRBD1. V lost 5 bases and J lost 0; bases outside the gene matches: 7. The length of the CDR3 is 16 residues. In germline, CDR1 is SEHNR, CDR2 FQNEAQ (reference sequence). DNA for the CDR3: TGTGCCAGCAGCCTTGGGGACAGCTATAGCAATCAGCCCCAGCATTTT. It encodes CASSLGDSYSNQPQHF. The whole variable domain, filled in from reference TRBV7-9 and TRBJ1-5, reads DTGVSQNPRHKITKRGQNVTFRCDPISEHNRLYWYRQTLGQGPEFLTYFQNEAQLEKSRLLSDRFSAERPKGSFSTLEIQRTEQGDSAMYLCASSLGDSYSNQPQHFGDGTRLSIL.

This chain links TRBV11-2 with TRBJ1-2; 7 bases agree with TRBD1. Germline V gene lookup returns CDR1 SGHAT and CDR2 FQNNGV. This CDR3 has 14 residues. Losses at the gene ends were 4 bases for V and 3 bases for J; bases not matched to a gene: 5. CDR3 in amino acids: CASSSAGGHYGYTF. Here the CDR3 DNA reads TGTGCCAGCAGCTCCGCAGGGGGTCACTATGGCTACACCTTC. The full variable domain, in which reference TRBV11-2 and TRBJ1-2 provide the parts outside the CDR3, is EAGVAQSPRYKIIEKRQSVAFWCNPISGHATLYWYQQILGQGPKLLIQFQNNGVVDDSQLPKDRFSAERLKGVDSTLKIQPAKLEDSAVYLCASSSAGGHYGYTFGSGTRLTVV.